This T cell receptor beta chain is from a study of cytomegalovirus exposure and HLA in healthy donors. The PCR employed 60 Vbeta primers together with 13 Jbeta primers. The method was immunoSEQ multiplex PCR; TCRdb's version includes in-frame clones alone and lacks a portion of them. The data contain roughly 120,000 clones, under 80% of them seen just once; the ten biggest clones take up around 10%. The CDR3 loop spans 12 amino acids. The trim removed 8 bases at V and 6 bases at J, leaving 6 bases unmatched. Germline assignment: CDR1 SQVTM and CDR2 ANQGSEA. This clone was detected once. Its cognate antigen is unknown. Overall study findings and caveats: Reportedly, cytomegalovirus status was diagnosed with high sensitivity and specificity.

The sample consisted of PBMCs. V usage is TRBV29-1 and J usage is TRBJ1-2, with TRBD1 matching 10 bases. This clonotype was obtained from a woman aged 50 to 60 in good health and CMV-seropositive. Here the CDR3 reads CSLGGTGDGYTF. In DNA form, the CDR3 reads TGCAGCTTAGGAGGGACAGGGGATGGCTACACCTTC.